Listed below are T cell receptor beta chains from one sample, sequenced in a study of CXCR3-negative and CXCR3-positive naive CD8 T cells. Following a re-call of the 5' RACE reads, TCRdb has one entry per CDR3 protein and lacks DNA. The sample's table shows about 40,000 distinct CDR3 sequences. Sequencing was done on a sample of memory CD8+ T cells from blood. The receptor set was obtained from a human donor in good health. Some clones in this sample may be carry-over from other donors' samples. CDR3s include the opening cysteine and the closing phenylalanine or tryptophan. Expanded clones are given a class, and other clones once, few, many or no size at all.

v_gene: TRBV7-9; abundance: .; j_gene: TRBJ2-7; len: 15; CDR3aa: CASSFRQGDSYEQYF
v_gene: TRBV4-2; abundance: .; j_gene: TRBJ2-7; len: 13; CDR3aa: CASSQGLLAEQYF
v_gene: TRBV7-2; abundance: .; j_gene: TRBJ2-7; len: 14; CDR3aa: CASSLGRRSYEQYF
v_gene: TRBV27; abundance: .; j_gene: TRBJ1-1; len: 12; CDR3aa: CASSQGGTEAFF
v_gene: TRBV3-1; abundance: .; j_gene: TRBJ2-7; len: 13; CDR3aa: CASSQRPRGEQYF
v_gene: TRBV27; abundance: .; j_gene: TRBJ2-1; len: 16; CDR3aa: CASSLFSGGSGNEQFF
v_gene: TRBV14; abundance: .; j_gene: TRBJ2-1; len: 17; CDR3aa: CASSHVRVRIEDNEQFF
v_gene: TRBV29-1; abundance: .; j_gene: TRBJ2-1; len: 18; CDR3aa: CSVEGPLGAGGPHNEQFF
v_gene: TRBV10-3; abundance: .; j_gene: TRBJ2-3; len: 15; CDR3aa: CAISPSGGHTDTQYF
v_gene: TRBV6-2/TRBV6-3; abundance: .; j_gene: TRBJ1-5; len: 15; CDR3aa: CASREDRVGNQPQHF
v_gene: TRBV2; abundance: .; j_gene: TRBJ1-1; len: 15; CDR3aa: CASSEPPGDDTEAFF
v_gene: TRBV19; abundance: .; j_gene: TRBJ2-7; len: 13; CDR3aa: CASSAGPSYEQYF
v_gene: TRBV29-1; abundance: .; j_gene: TRBJ1-1; len: 14; CDR3aa: CSVEGRGMNTEAFF
v_gene: TRBV10-1; abundance: .; j_gene: TRBJ2-1; len: 15; CDR3aa: CASSARDDINNEQFF
v_gene: TRBV7-9; abundance: .; j_gene: TRBJ2-1; len: 11; CDR3aa: CASSLFDEQFF
v_gene: TRBV6-6; abundance: .; j_gene: TRBJ1-2; len: 13; CDR3aa: CASSLGTLYGYTF
v_gene: TRBV29-1; abundance: medium-sized; j_gene: TRBJ2-2; len: 15; CDR3aa: CSVRPAGDSTGELFF
v_gene: TRBV7-3; abundance: .; j_gene: TRBJ2-1; len: 13; CDR3aa: CASSSSTSVQQFF
v_gene: TRBV7-3; abundance: .; j_gene: TRBJ2-1; len: 16; CDR3aa: CASSLIAGSSYNEQFF
v_gene: TRBV29-1; abundance: .; j_gene: TRBJ2-7; len: 15; CDR3aa: CSVELAGTENYEQYF